The 6 T cell receptor beta chains listed next were all sequenced from one sample in a study of glioma-infiltrating T cells after dendritic cell vaccination. Time point denoted: after dendritic cell vaccination, including at tumor progression/relapse. Sequencing was performed with immunoSEQ multiplex PCR; in TCRdb, only in-frame clones are kept and a portion is missing. The sample lists roughly 62,000 clones; approximately 80% were seen once. The source material was blood, sampled after dendritic cell vaccination. These receptors were collected from a human donor with glioblastoma.

V gene TRBV4-1 combines with J gene TRBJ1-3, with 12 bases that match TRBD1. CDR3 length equals 16 residues. V dropped 5 bases and J dropped 4; count of bases not matched to a gene: 6. CDR1 is MGHRA, CDR2 YSYEKL, per germline. The CDR3 protein is CASSEGQGAPGNTIYF. The CDR3 nucleotides read TGCGCCAGCAGCGAGGGACAGGGGGCGCCGGGAAACACCATATATTTT.

The CDR3 bases are TGTGCCAGCAGCCGAGGACAGGGGAATTACGAGCAGTACTTC. Amino acid sequence: CASSRGQGNYEQYF. V gene TRBV5-6 combines with J gene TRBJ2-7, with 9 bases identical to TRBD1. The CDR3 loop spans 14 amino acids. Germline CDR1 is SGHDT and CDR2 is YYEEEE. V was pared by 4 bases and J by 4 bases, with 6 bases of the junction left unmatched.

The chain is built from TRBV4-3 and TRBJ1-4; 11 nucleotides align to TRBD1. V dropped 0 bases and J dropped 7; count of bases not matched to a gene: 4. From germline, CDR1 is LGHNA and CDR2 YSLEER. There are 16 residues in the CDR3. This chain's CDR3 is CASSQDPGQGGEKLFF. CDR3 bases: TGCGCCAGCAGCCAAGACCCGGGACAGGGGGGTGAAAAACTGTTTTTT.

Written as DNA, the CDR3 is TGTGCCAGCAGCTTAGGTATGGCGGGCGAGCAGTACTTC. Its protein is CASSLGMAGEQYF. The chain links TRBV7-2 to TRBJ2-7; the D gene is possibly TRBD2 (5 bases). Deletions cut 1 base from V and 6 bases from J, with 10 bases between. Germline V CDR1 and CDR2: SGHTA, FQGNSA. This CDR3 is 13 amino acids long. Full variable domain (missing parts from reference TRBV7-2 and TRBJ2-7): GAGVSQSPSNKVTEKGKDVELRCDPISGHTALYWYRQSLGQGLEFLIYFQGNSAPDKSGLPSDRFSAERTGGSVSTLTIQRTQQEDSAVYLCASSLGMAGEQYFGPGTRLTVT.

This clone was seen a handful of times. V and J are TRBV19 and TRBJ1-4; TRBD1 might be the D (5 bases). The CDR3 loop spans 17 amino acids. Between the trimmed V and J ends, which lost 1 base and 3 bases, there was a span of 15 bases. Germline CDR1 LNHDA, CDR2 SQIVND (reference sequence). The CDR3 loop is CASSIGQGSLANEKLFF. The DNA for the CDR3 is TGTGCCAGTAGTATAGGTCAGGGTTCATTGGCTAATGAAAAACTGTTTTTT.

V is TRBV5-1 and J is TRBJ1-2; no clear D. V lost 4 bases to trimming and J lost 6 bases, with 19 bases between them. CDR3 length equals 15 residues. Per the germline V gene, CDR1 is SGHRS and CDR2 is YFSETQ. This CDR3 reads CASSISLGGVDGYTF. DNA of the CDR3: TGCGCCAGCAGCATCTCCCTGGGCGGGGTGGATGGCTACACCTTC. Supplemented by reference TRBV5-1 and TRBJ1-2, the full variable domain reads KAGVTQTPRYLIKTRGQQVTLSCSPISGHRSVSWYQQTPGQGLQFLFEYFSETQRNKGNFPGRFSGRQFSNSRSEMNVSTLELGDSALYLCASSISLGGVDGYTFGSGTRLTVV.